Below, 6 T cell receptor beta chains from the same sample are listed, as sequenced in a study of vaccination and CD4 T cells after COVID-19. Cultured CD4+ T-cell DNA underwent Oncomine TCR Beta short-read sequencing. TCRdb itself ran the PCR reads through MiXCR, one entry per CDR3 protein. Here the sample spans 20,000 to 30,000 distinct CDR3 sequences, about three fifths being singletons. The treatment here: roughly 10-day PBMC culture with coronavirus spike peptide pools or control peptides (ViraFEST assay). Their cognate antigens are unknown. The sample taken for sequencing was CD4+ T cells from blood, cultured in vitro. These receptors were collected from a human donor who had recovered from COVID-19.

This clonotype occurred once. The chain recombines TRBV11-2 with TRBJ2-5; 13 bases line up with TRBD2. The CDR3 covers 16 residues. V trimming: 5 bases; J trimming: 5 bases; junction bases outside the gene matches: 8. Germline assignment: CDR1 SGHAT and CDR2 FQNNGV. The CDR3 DNA follows: TGTGCCAGCAGCCCCCCGGGACTAGCGGGATTGGAGACCCAGTACTTC. It codes for CASSPPGLAGLETQYF.

The chain is built from TRBV19 and TRBJ1-1; D unclear. V lost 3 bases and J lost 7, with 6 bases in between. The CDR3 is 11 residues long. Per the germline V gene, CDR1 is LNHDA and CDR2 is SQIVND (reference sequence). CDR3 protein: CASSIRFEAFF. The CDR3 nucleotides are TGTGCCAGTAGTATCCGTTTTGAAGCTTTCTTT. The whole variable domain, remainder taken from reference TRBV19 and TRBJ1-1, is DGGITQSPKYLFRKEGQNVTLSCEQNLNHDAMYWYRQDPGQGLRLIYYSQIVNDFQKGDIAEGYSVSREKKESFPLTVTSAQKNPTAFYLCASSIRFEAFFGQGTRLTVV.

This chain uses TRBV7-9 with TRBJ2-3; the match to TRBD2 covers 14 bases. CDR1 SEHNR and CDR2 FQNEAQ come from the germline V gene (reference sequence). After removal of 5 bases from V and 8 bases from J, the junction contained 9 bases not matched to a gene. This CDR3 has 16 residues. DNA for the CDR3: TGTGCCAGCAGCCCCCGACTAGCGGGAGGGGTGGGTACGCAGTATTTT. Its translation is CASSPRLAGGVGTQYF.

This clonotype was recorded a few times. The rearrangement uses TRBV7-2 and TRBJ2-2; D not certain. Germline lookup yields CDR1 SGHTA and CDR2 FQGNSA. CDR3 length equals 13 residues. Deletions cut 2 bases from V and 6 bases from J, with 7 bases between. In DNA form, the CDR3 reads TGTGCCAGCAGCTTATTAAGGGCCGGGGAGCTGTTTTTT. This codes for CASSLLRAGELFF.

The chain links TRBV27 to TRBJ2-2; D unresolved. The length of the CDR3 is 14 residues. Germline V gene data show CDR1 as MNHEY and CDR2 as SMNVEV (reference sequence). Trimming removed 5 bases from V and 7 bases from J, with 14 bases in between. CDR3 protein: CASSNGLASGELFF. CDR3 nucleotide sequence: TGTGCCAGCAGTAATGGGCTCGCGAGCGGGGAGCTGTTTTTT.

This rearrangement joins TRBV21-1 to TRBJ1-5; the D call of TRBD1 is as the table states it, not checked on the DNA. TRBV21-1 is marked as a pseudogene. The CDR3 is 16 residues long. CDR3 bases: TGTGCCAGCAGCAAAGGGGGGCGGAATAGCAATCAGCCCCAGCATTTT. It codes for CASSKGGRNSNQPQHF.